These T cell receptor beta chains were read from a single sample in a study of PD-1 blockade in classical Hodgkin lymphoma. Using immunoSEQ multiplex PCR, the repertoire was profiled, and TCRdb retains in-frame clones only, with some absent. The sample carries about 21,000 clones, more than 80% recorded once. The specimen was peripheral blood mononuclear cells (PBMCs), collected before the fourth cycle of nivolumab. Every receptor here comes from a human donor with classical Hodgkin lymphoma. Each CDR3 is given with its conserved first and last residue. D genes are given only for firm matches. Size is omitted from some rows. Given values are once, few, many or a class for expanded clones.

clone size: few
D gene: TRBD1
CDR3 length: 15
V gene: TRBV7-2
J gene: TRBJ1-4
CDR3 DNA: TGTGCCAGCAGCCCTAGACAGGGGACTAATGAAAAACTGTTTTTT
CDR3 protein: CASSPRQGTNEKLFF

clone size: .
D gene: .
CDR3 length: 14
V gene: TRBV4-3
J gene: TRBJ2-2
CDR3 DNA: TGCGCCAGCAGCCAAGGAACCGAAACCGGGGAGCTGTTTTTT
CDR3 protein: CASSQGTETGELFF

clone size: .
D gene: .
CDR3 length: 14
V gene: TRBV4-3
J gene: TRBJ2-7
CDR3 DNA: TGCGCCAGCAGCCAAGCAGGAATCTCCTACGAGCAGTACTTC
CDR3 protein: CASSQAGISYEQYF

clone size: once
D gene: TRBD1
CDR3 length: 13
V gene: TRBV6-5
J gene: TRBJ2-1
CDR3 DNA: TGTGCCAGCAGTTACCGGGACAGGGGAAAGCAGTTCTTC
CDR3 protein: CASSYRDRGKQFF

clone size: .
D gene: .
CDR3 length: 16
V gene: TRBV19
J gene: TRBJ2-2
CDR3 DNA: TGTGCCAGTCCCAGGTGGGGGGGCGAGAACACCGGGGAGCTGTTTTTT
CDR3 protein: CASPRWGGENTGELFF

clone size: .
D gene: .
CDR3 length: 15
V gene: TRBV27
J gene: TRBJ1-6
CDR3 DNA: TGTGCCAGCAGTTTATCTGAGAGGGCGCTACGACCCCTCCACTTT
CDR3 protein: CASSLSERALRPLHF

clone size: .
D gene: TRBD1
CDR3 length: 16
V gene: TRBV30
J gene: TRBJ1-6
CDR3 DNA: TGTGCCTGGAGCCGGACAGGCGGCTACCATAATTCACCCCTCCACTTT
CDR3 protein: CAWSRTGGYHNSPLHF

clone size: .
D gene: .
CDR3 length: 16
V gene: TRBV27
J gene: TRBJ2-2
CDR3 DNA: TGTGCCAGCAGTTTATTAGGGTTCGCGAACACCGGGGAGCTGTTTTTT
CDR3 protein: CASSLLGFANTGELFF

clone size: .
D gene: .
CDR3 length: 12
V gene: TRBV11-2
J gene: TRBJ2-7
CDR3 DNA: TGTGCCAGCAGCTTAACGTTACAGGCGAAGTACTTC
CDR3 protein: CASSLTLQAKYF

clone size: .
D gene: .
CDR3 length: 14
V gene: TRBV2
J gene: TRBJ2-2
CDR3 DNA: TGTGCCAGCAGCAGAGACTTGAACACCGGGGAGCTGTTTTTT
CDR3 protein: CASSRDLNTGELFF

clone size: .
D gene: TRBD2
CDR3 length: 16
V gene: TRBV7-3
J gene: TRBJ2-3
CDR3 DNA: TGTGCCAGCAGCTCCAGACTAGCGGGGGGGTTAGATACGCAGTATTTT
CDR3 protein: CASSSRLAGGLDTQYF